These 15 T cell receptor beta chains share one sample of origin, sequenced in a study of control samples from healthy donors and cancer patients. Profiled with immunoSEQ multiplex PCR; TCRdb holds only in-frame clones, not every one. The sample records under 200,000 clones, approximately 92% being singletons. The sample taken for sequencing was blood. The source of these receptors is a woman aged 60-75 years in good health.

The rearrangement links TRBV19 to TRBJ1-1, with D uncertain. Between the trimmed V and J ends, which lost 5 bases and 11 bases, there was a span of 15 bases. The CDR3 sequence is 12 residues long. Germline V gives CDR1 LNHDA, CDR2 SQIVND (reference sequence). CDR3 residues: CASSARLRTAFF. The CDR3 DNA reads TGTGCCAGTAGTGCCCGTCTTCGGACGGCTTTCTTT.

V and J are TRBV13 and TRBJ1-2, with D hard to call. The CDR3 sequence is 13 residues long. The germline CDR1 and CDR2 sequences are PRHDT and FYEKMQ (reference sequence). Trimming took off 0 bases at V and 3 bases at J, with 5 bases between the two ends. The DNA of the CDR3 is TGTGCCAGCAGCTTAGGGGGAGACTATGGCTACACCTTC. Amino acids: CASSLGGDYGYTF.

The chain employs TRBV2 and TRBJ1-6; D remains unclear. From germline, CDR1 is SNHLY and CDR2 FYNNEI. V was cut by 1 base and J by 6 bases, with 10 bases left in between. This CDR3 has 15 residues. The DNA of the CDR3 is TGTGCCAGCAGTGAAGATGGGGTTTTTAATTCACCCCTCCACTTT. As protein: CASSEDGVFNSPLHF.

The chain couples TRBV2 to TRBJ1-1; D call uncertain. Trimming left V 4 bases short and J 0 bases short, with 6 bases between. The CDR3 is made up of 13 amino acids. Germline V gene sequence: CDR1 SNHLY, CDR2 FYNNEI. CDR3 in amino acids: CASSGRLNTEAFF. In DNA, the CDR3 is TGTGCCAGCAGTGGGAGATTGAACACTGAAGCTTTCTTT.

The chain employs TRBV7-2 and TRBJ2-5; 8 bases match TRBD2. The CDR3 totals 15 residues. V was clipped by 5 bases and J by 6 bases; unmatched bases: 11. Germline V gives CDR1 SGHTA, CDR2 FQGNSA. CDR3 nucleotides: TGTGCCAGCAGCCCCGCACCCACTAGCGGACAGACCCAGTACTTC. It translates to CASSPAPTSGQTQYF.

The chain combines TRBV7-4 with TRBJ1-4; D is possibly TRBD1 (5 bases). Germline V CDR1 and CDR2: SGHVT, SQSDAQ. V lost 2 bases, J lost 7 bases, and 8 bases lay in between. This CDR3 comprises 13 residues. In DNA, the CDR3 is TGTGCCAGCAGCTTAACGGGGACTGAAAAACTGTTTTTT. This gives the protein CASSLTGTEKLFF.

The DNA of the CDR3 is TGTGCCAGCAGCTTATTATTGAGGGACAATGAGCAGTTCTTC. The encoded protein is CASSLLLRDNEQFF. The chain is built from TRBV11-2 and TRBJ2-1, with D tentatively TRBD2 (5 bases). CDR3 length: 14 amino acids. Looked up from germline, CDR1 is SGHAT and CDR2 is FQNNGV. The V end was cut by 2 bases, the J end by 5 bases, with 10 bases between.

In DNA form, the CDR3 reads TGTGCCAGCAAACACCAGGGTACTAATGAAAAACTGTTTTTT. Translated, it gives CASKHQGTNEKLFF. The V call is TRBV27, the J call TRBJ1-4; perhaps TRBD1 as D (5 bases). V lost 7 bases and J 2 bases, leaving 11 bases between the germline ends. The germline CDR1 and CDR2 sequences are MNHEY and SMNVEV (reference sequence). The CDR3 totals 14 residues.

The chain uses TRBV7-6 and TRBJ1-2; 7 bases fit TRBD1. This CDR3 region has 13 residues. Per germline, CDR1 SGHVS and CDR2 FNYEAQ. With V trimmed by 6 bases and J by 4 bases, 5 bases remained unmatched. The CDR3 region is CASSPGGGYGYTF. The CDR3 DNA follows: TGTGCCAGCAGTCCAGGGGGGGGCTATGGCTACACCTTC.

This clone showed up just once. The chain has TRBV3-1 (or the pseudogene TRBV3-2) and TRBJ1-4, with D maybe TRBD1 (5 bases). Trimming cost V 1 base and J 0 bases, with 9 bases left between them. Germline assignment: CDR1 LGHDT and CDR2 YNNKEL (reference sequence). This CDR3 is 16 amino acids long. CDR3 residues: CASSQVGEATNEKLFF. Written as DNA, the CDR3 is TGTGCCAGCAGCCAAGTGGGGGAGGCAACTAATGAAAAACTGTTTTTT.

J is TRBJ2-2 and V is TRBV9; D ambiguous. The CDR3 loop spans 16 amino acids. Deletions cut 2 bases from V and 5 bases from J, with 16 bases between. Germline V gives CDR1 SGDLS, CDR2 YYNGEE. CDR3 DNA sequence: TGTGCCAGCAGCGTCACTGAGACCTCCGCGACCGGGGAGCTGTTTTTT. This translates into CASSVTETSATGELFF.

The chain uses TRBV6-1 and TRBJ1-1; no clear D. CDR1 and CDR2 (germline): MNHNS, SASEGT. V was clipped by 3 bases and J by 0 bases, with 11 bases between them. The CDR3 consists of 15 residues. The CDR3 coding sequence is TGTGCCAGCAGTGACCGGACCCTTCTGAACACTGAAGCTTTCTTT. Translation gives CASSDRTLLNTEAFF.

In DNA form, the CDR3 reads TGTGCCAGCAGTCCACAGGGGCTCTCTGGAAACACCATATATTTT. It yields the protein CASSPQGLSGNTIYF. The chain is built from TRBV6-5 and TRBJ1-3; 7 nucleotides line up with TRBD1. The ends lost 5 bases at V and 0 bases at J; junction bases unmatched: 4. Germline assignment: CDR1 MNHEY and CDR2 SVGAGI. The CDR3 extends over 15 amino acids.

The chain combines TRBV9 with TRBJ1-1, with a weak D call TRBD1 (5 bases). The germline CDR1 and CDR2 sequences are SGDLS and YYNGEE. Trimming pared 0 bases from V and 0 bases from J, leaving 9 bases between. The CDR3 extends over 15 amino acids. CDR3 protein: CASSVGGELNTEAFF. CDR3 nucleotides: TGTGCCAGCAGCGTAGGAGGGGAATTGAACACTGAAGCTTTCTTT.

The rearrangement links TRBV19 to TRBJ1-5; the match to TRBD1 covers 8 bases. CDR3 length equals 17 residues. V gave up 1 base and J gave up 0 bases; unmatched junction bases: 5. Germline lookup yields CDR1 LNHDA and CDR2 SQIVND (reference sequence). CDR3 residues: CASSIGDRIYSNQPQHF. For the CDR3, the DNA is TGTGCCAGTAGTATAGGGGACAGGATTTATAGCAATCAGCCCCAGCATTTT.